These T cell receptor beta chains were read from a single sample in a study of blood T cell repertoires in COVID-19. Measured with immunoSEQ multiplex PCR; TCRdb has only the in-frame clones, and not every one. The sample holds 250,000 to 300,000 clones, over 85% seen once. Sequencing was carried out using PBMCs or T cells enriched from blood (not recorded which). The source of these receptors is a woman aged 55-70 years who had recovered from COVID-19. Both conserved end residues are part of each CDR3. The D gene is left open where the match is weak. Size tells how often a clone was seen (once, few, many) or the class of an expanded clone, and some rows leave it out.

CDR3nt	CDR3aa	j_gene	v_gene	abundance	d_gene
TGTGCCAGTAGTGCGACAGGGGGCAATTCACCCCTCCACTTT	CASSATGGNSPLHF	TRBJ1-6	TRBV19	-	TRBD1
TGTGCCAGCACCCCTGAGAGGGGGCTTAATTCACCCCTCCACTTT	CASTPERGLNSPLHF	TRBJ1-6	TRBV5-6	-	TRBD1
TGTGCCAGCAGCCTGAGGGGGCAGGGTTTGCATTCACCCCTCCACTTT	CASSLRGQGLHSPLHF	TRBJ1-6	TRBV7-2	-	TRBD1
TGCAGCGCCCGACAGGGGGCGTCCTACGAGCAGTACTTC	CSARQGASYEQYF	TRBJ2-7	TRBV29-1	-	TRBD1
TGTGCCAGCTCACCATTCGGACAGGGTAACACCGGGGAGCTGTTTTTT	CASSPFGQGNTGELFF	TRBJ2-2	TRBV18	once	TRBD1
TGTGCCAGCAGCACGGGACAGGAAAAACTGTTTTTT	CASSTGQEKLFF	TRBJ1-4	TRBV12-3/TRBV12-4	-	TRBD1
TGTGCCAGCAGCTTAGACTTCACCCAGCCCCAGCATTTT	CASSLDFTQPQHF	TRBJ1-5	TRBV7-9	-	-
TGCGCCAGCAGCGACGGACAGGGGGCGAATGAGCAGTTCTTC	CASSDGQGANEQFF	TRBJ2-1	TRBV5-1	-	TRBD1
TGCGCCAGCAGCTCGGGACAGGACTACGAGCAGTACTTC	CASSSGQDYEQYF	TRBJ2-7	TRBV5-1	few	TRBD1
TGCAGTGCTAGTGGGTCCCGGGGACTCGACTCCAATGAGCAGTTCTTC	CSASGSRGLDSNEQFF	TRBJ2-1	TRBV20-1	-	-
TGTGCTAGTGGTTCGTTGGACAGGTCTTTTCAGCCCCAGCATTTT	CASGSLDRSFQPQHF	TRBJ1-5	TRBV12-5	-	TRBD1
TGTGCCAGCAGAACTAGCGGACCTTATAATGAGCAGTTCTTC	CASRTSGPYNEQFF	TRBJ2-1	TRBV27	once	TRBD2
TGTGCCAGCAGCCTGGCAGGGGCTGGAAACACCATATATTTT	CASSLAGAGNTIYF	TRBJ1-3	TRBV27	-	-